A single count supports the clone carrying this TCR beta chain. This sample was included in a study of blood T cell repertoires in COVID-19. Study context: Samples taken during acute and convalescent COVID-19 were collected in the United States, Italy and Spain.

The V end was cut by 6 bases, the J end by 6 bases, with 13 bases between. The germline V gene has CDR1 KGHSH and CDR2 LQKENI. CDR3 size: 13 residues. This table comes from immunoSEQ multiplex PCR, and its TCRdb copy is limited to in-frame clones, with some not included. The sample consists of around 250,000 clones, around 84% of them appearing once. Input material: peripheral blood. The chain employs TRBV18 and TRBJ2-3; D remains ambiguous. The sequence was collected from a woman in her seventies with active or convalescent COVID-19. This CDR3 reads CASSPLPSDTQYF. CDR3 DNA: TGTGCCAGCTCCCCTCTCCCCTCTGATACGCAGTATTTT. Together with reference TRBV18 and TRBJ2-3, the CDR3 gives the full variable domain: NAGVMQNPRHLVRRRGQEARLRCSPMKGHSHVYWYRQLPEEGLKFMVYLQKENIIDESGMPKERFSAEFPKEGPSILRIQQVVRGDSAAYFCASSPLPSDTQYFGPGTRLTVL.